This is a list of T cell receptor beta chains from one sample in a study of T cell responses to AZD1222 COVID-19 vaccine. Produced via immunoSEQ multiplex PCR; TCRdb's table is partial and in-frame only. The sample yields 130,000 to 150,000 clones, about 92% seen once. The source material was peripheral blood, sampled on day 0 of AZD1222 vaccination. The receptors originated from an adult in good health. CDR3s include the opening cysteine and the closing phenylalanine or tryptophan. The order of the fields is V gene, D gene, J gene, clone size, CDR3 protein, CDR3 DNA. D genes are given only for firm matches. Rows may omit the clone size; those that give it use once, few, many or a size class.

>TRBV7-9|NA|TRBJ2-7|NA
CASSSLESGFIYEQYF
TGTGCCAGCAGCTCGCTCGAGTCGGGGTTCATCTACGAGCAGTACTTC
>TRBV7-7|NA|TRBJ2-2|NA
CASNGLPPQNTGELFF
TGTGCCAGCAACGGTTTGCCCCCCCAGAACACCGGGGAGCTGTTTTTT
>TRBV7-3|TRBD2|TRBJ2-1|NA
CASSLTGTSTYNEQFF
TGTGCCAGCAGCTTGACCGGGACTAGCACCTACAATGAGCAGTTCTTC
>TRBV11-2|TRBD1|TRBJ1-3|NA
CASSLARGRMSGNTIYF
TGTGCCAGCAGCTTAGCGAGGGGGCGCATGTCTGGAAACACCATATATTTT
>TRBV13|NA|TRBJ2-1|NA
CASAPARNEQFF
TGTGCCAGCGCACCTGCTAGGAATGAGCAGTTCTTC
>TRBV3-1/TRBV3-2|NA|TRBJ1-1|NA
CASSQSIVGTEAFF
TGTGCCAGCAGCCAATCCATCGTGGGCACTGAAGCTTTCTTT
>TRBV4-1|TRBD1|TRBJ1-1|NA
CASSRDRANTEAFF
TGCGCCAGCAGCCGGGACAGGGCCAACACTGAAGCTTTCTTT
>TRBV18|NA|TRBJ2-3|NA
CASSTTGTDTQYF
TGTGCCAGCTCAACCACTGGCACCGATACGCAGTATTTT
>TRBV7-9|TRBD1|TRBJ1-1|NA
CASRKPTGAGMNTEAFF
TGTGCCAGCAGAAAACCGACAGGGGCGGGAATGAACACTGAAGCTTTCTTT
>TRBV6-5|NA|TRBJ2-7|NA
CASSSLQGLGSYEQYF
TGTGCCAGCAGTTCCTTACAGGGCTTGGGCTCCTACGAGCAGTACTTC
>TRBV18|TRBD1|TRBJ1-1|NA
CASSPVPQGIMNTEAFF
TGTGCCAGCTCACCTGTCCCACAGGGGATCATGAACACTGAAGCTTTCTTT
>TRBV3-1/TRBV3-2|NA|TRBJ1-5|NA
CASSQGRGGINNQPQHF
TGTGCCAGCAGCCAAGGGAGAGGAGGGATTAATAATCAGCCCCAGCATTTT
>TRBV9|NA|TRBJ2-3|NA
CASSITSGVEYTQYF
TGTGCCAGCAGCATCACCTCCGGGGTAGAGTATACGCAGTATTTT
>TRBV2|NA|TRBJ2-7|NA
CARNSLGGGLYEQYF
TGTGCCAGAAACTCCCTAGGGGGAGGGCTCTACGAGCAGTACTTC
>TRBV18|TRBD1|TRBJ1-2|NA
CASSPGTANGYTF
TGTGCCAGCTCACCCGGGACAGCAAATGGCTACACCTTC
>TRBV5-1|NA|TRBJ1-3|NA
CASSLGVLVDTIYF
TGCGCCAGCAGCTTGGGAGTTTTAGTCGACACCATATATTTT
>TRBV2|TRBD2|TRBJ2-1|NA
CASSLAGVYNEQFF
TGTGCCAGCAGTTTAGCGGGAGTCTACAATGAGCAGTTCTTC
>TRBV6-5|NA|TRBJ1-5|NA
CASTERGYQPQHF
TGTGCCAGCACCGAACGGGGGTATCAGCCCCAGCATTTT
>TRBV27|NA|TRBJ2-7|NA
CASSLFGQSSTYEQYF
TGTGCCAGCAGTTTATTTGGACAGTCGTCAACCTACGAGCAGTACTTC
>TRBV24-1|NA|TRBJ1-2|once
CATSDGAYGYTF
TGTGCCACCAGTGATGGGGCGTATGGCTACACCTTC
>TRBV7-3|TRBD2|TRBJ2-5|NA
CASSRLAGTGETQYF
TGTGCCAGCAGTCGACTAGCGGGGACGGGAGAGACCCAGTACTTC
>TRBV2|NA|TRBJ2-7|NA
CASSLGPGRGIHEQYF
TGTGCCAGCAGCTTAGGTCCCGGAAGGGGCATCCACGAGCAGTACTTC
>TRBV11-2|NA|TRBJ1-1|NA
CASTPAPGVTEAFF
TGTGCCAGCACCCCCGCTCCGGGCGTAACTGAAGCTTTCTTT
>TRBV30|TRBD2|TRBJ2-3|NA
CAWGLALTPQYF
TGTGCCTGGGGACTAGCGTTGACACCGCAGTATTTT
>TRBV6-2/TRBV6-3|NA|TRBJ2-7|NA
CASSWMDSHEQYF
TGTGCCAGCAGTTGGATGGACTCCCACGAGCAGTACTTC
>TRBV11-2|NA|TRBJ1-4|NA
CASSLSGGTNEKLFF
TGTGCCAGCAGCTTATCCGGGGGAACTAATGAAAAACTGTTTTTT
>TRBV7-8|TRBD1|TRBJ1-1|NA
CASSFLGQGANTEAFF
TGTGCCAGCAGCTTCTTGGGACAGGGGGCGAACACTGAAGCTTTCTTT